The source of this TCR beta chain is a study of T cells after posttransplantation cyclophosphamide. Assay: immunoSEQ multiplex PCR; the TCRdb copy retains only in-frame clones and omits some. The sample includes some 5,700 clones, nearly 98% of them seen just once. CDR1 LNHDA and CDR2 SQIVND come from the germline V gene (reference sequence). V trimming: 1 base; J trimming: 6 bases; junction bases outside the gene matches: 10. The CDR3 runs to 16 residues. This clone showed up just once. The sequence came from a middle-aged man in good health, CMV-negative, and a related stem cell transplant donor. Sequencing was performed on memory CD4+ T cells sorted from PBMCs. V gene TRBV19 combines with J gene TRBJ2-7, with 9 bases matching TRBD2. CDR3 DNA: TGTGCCAGTAGTATAGTGGCAGCGGGAGGACCGGGCGAGCAGTACTTC. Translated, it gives CASSIVAAGGPGEQYF.